These T cell receptor beta chains were read from a single sample in a study of cytomegalovirus exposure and HLA in healthy donors. Some clones are missing from TCRdb's copy, which holds only in-frame ones; the method was immunoSEQ multiplex PCR. The sample consists of 70,000 to 80,000 clones, roughly four fifths of them appearing once. The sequencing sample was made of PBMCs. The receptors were sampled from a man between 18 and 35 years old in good health and CMV-seronegative. CDR3s include the opening cysteine and the closing phenylalanine or tryptophan. The D gene is left open where the match is weak. The size entry is marked missing in some rows and otherwise reads once, few, many or a size class.

>NA|TRBV6-1|TRBJ1-2|NA
CASRAPTRFGYTF
TGTGCCAGCAGAGCCCCCACCAGGTTTGGCTACACCTTC
>once|TRBV28|TRBJ1-5|TRBD1
CASSSSGQGLGPQHF
TGTGCCAGCAGCTCCTCGGGACAGGGCCTTGGGCCCCAGCATTTT
>NA|TRBV29-1|TRBJ2-7|NA
CSGQAAYEQYF
TGCAGCGGCCAGGCCGCCTACGAGCAGTACTTC
>NA|TRBV6-9|TRBJ1-1|NA
CASSSQGNTEAFF
TGTGCCAGCAGTTCACAGGGAAACACTGAAGCTTTCTTT
>NA|TRBV7-9|TRBJ1-1|NA
CASSLGEASTEAFF
TGTGCCAGCAGCTTAGGGGAGGCCTCCACTGAAGCTTTCTTT
>NA|TRBV13|TRBJ2-7|TRBD2
CASSPRTSATYEQYF
TGTGCCAGCAGCCCTCGGACTAGCGCGACCTACGAGCAGTACTTC
>few|TRBV19|TRBJ1-1|TRBD1
CASNFDRGRTEAFF
TGTGCCAGTAACTTCGACAGGGGGAGGACTGAAGCTTTCTTT
>NA|TRBV7-9|TRBJ1-1|NA
CASSLGGQTEAFF
TGTGCCAGCAGCTTAGGGGGCCAAACTGAAGCTTTCTTT
>NA|TRBV9|TRBJ1-3|NA
CASSVGQSSGNTIYF
TGTGCCAGCAGCGTCGGACAGTCCTCTGGAAACACCATATATTTT
>NA|TRBV18|TRBJ2-7|NA
CASSPEATRYYEQYF
TGTGCCAGCTCACCAGAGGCCACCAGATACTACGAGCAGTACTTC
>NA|TRBV7-6|TRBJ2-7|NA
CASSSRAGSSYEQYF
TGTGCCAGCAGCTCCCGCGCGGGGAGCTCCTACGAGCAGTACTTC
>NA|TRBV5-4|TRBJ1-2|TRBD1
CASRAGTGDLGYTF
TGTGCCAGCAGGGCCGGGACAGGGGATCTTGGCTACACCTTC
>NA|TRBV19|TRBJ2-3|TRBD2
CASRQAGGTTDTQYF
TGTGCCAGTAGGCAAGCGGGGGGGACAACAGATACGCAGTATTTT
>NA|TRBV5-1|TRBJ1-1|NA
CASSLAGTLITEAFF
TGCGCCAGCAGCTTGGCGGGGACTCTGATAACTGAAGCTTTCTTT
>NA|TRBV5-4|TRBJ2-5|NA
CASSLAGGAQETQYF
TGTGCCAGCAGCTTGGCTGGGGGGGCCCAAGAGACCCAGTACTTC
>NA|TRBV7-3|TRBJ1-5|NA
CASSLGLNQPQHF
TGTGCCAGCAGCCTGGGACTGAATCAGCCCCAGCATTTT
>NA|TRBV5-1|TRBJ2-1|TRBD2
CASSLEVAGVNEQFF
TGCGCCAGCAGCTTGGAGGTAGCGGGAGTCAATGAGCAGTTCTTC
>NA|TRBV6-1|TRBJ2-2|NA
CASSIGRNTGELFF
TGTGCCAGCAGTATCGGGAGAAACACCGGGGAGCTGTTTTTT
>NA|TRBV7-8|TRBJ1-1|NA
CASSLGAATEAFF
TGTGCCAGCAGCTTAGGAGCGGCCACTGAAGCTTTCTTT
>once|TRBV4-2|TRBJ2-1|TRBD2
CASSQDYGRSYNEQFF
TGTGCCAGCAGCCAAGATTACGGGAGGTCCTACAATGAGCAGTTCTTC
>NA|TRBV5-1|TRBJ1-4|NA
CASKTSSITTNEKLFF
TGCGCCAGCAAAACGAGTAGTATTACAACTAATGAAAAACTGTTTTTT
>NA|TRBV7-9|TRBJ2-7|TRBD1
CASTNPGTGETEQYF
TGTGCCAGCACCAACCCCGGGACAGGGGAAACCGAGCAGTACTTC
>NA|TRBV6-6|TRBJ2-7|NA
CASSPLHEEYEQYF
TGTGCCAGCAGTCCCCTTCATGAGGAATACGAGCAGTACTTC
>once|TRBV7-3|TRBJ2-5|TRBD1
CASSSTGAIYETQYF
TGTGCCAGCAGTTCTACAGGGGCAATCTACGAGACCCAGTACTTC
>NA|TRBV29-1|TRBJ2-2|TRBD1
CSVGRQGYTGELFF
TGCAGCGTTGGTCGACAGGGTTACACCGGGGAGCTGTTTTTT
>NA|TRBV27|TRBJ2-1|TRBD2
CASSFSLAGAYNEQFF
TGTGCCAGCAGTTTTTCACTAGCGGGAGCCTACAATGAGCAGTTCTTC